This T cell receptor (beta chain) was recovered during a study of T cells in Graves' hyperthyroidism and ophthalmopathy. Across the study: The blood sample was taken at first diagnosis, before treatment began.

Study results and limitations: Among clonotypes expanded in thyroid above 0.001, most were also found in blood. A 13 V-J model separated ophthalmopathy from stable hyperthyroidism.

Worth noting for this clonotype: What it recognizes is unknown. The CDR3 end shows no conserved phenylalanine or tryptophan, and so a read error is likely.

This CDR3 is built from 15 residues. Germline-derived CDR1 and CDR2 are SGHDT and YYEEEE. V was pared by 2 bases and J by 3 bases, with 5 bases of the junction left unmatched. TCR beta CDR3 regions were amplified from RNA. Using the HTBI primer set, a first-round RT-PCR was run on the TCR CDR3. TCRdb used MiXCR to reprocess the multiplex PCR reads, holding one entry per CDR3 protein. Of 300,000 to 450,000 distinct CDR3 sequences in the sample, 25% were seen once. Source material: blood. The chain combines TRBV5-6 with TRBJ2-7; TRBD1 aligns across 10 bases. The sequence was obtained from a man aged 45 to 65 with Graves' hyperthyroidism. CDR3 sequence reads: CASSFGDRGGYEQYL. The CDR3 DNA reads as TGTGCCAGCAGCTTTGGGGACAGGGGAGGCTACGAGCAGTACCTC.